The present TCR beta chain was sequenced within a study of T-cell reconstitution after alpha-beta-depleted transplantation in children. The CDR3 covers 17 residues. Per the germline V gene, CDR1 is MNHEY and CDR2 is SVGEGT. V was trimmed by 5 bases and J by 0 bases, leaving 17 bases between them. Molecular barcoding with unique molecular identifiers was used for the TCRbeta library. TCRdb used MiXCR to reprocess the PCR reads, holding one entry per CDR3 protein. The table includes about 610,000 distinct CDR3 sequences, roughly a tenth detected once. Sequences were derived from PBMCs from the stem cell graft donor, sampled from the stem cell graft. The receptor's source is a human donor who donated a stem cell graft to a child with acute myeloid leukemia. The chain couples TRBV6-2 or TRBV6-3 to TRBJ1-5, with D maybe TRBD1 (5 bases). The chain's CDR3 is CASSPSPGGNSNQPQHF. CDR3 DNA: TGTGCCAGCAGTCCCTCACCGGGGGGAAATAGCAATCAGCCCCAGCATTTT.